This T cell receptor (beta chain) comes out of a study of blood T cell repertoires in COVID-19. For the study at large: There were acute and convalescent COVID-19 samples, and they came from the United States, Italy and Spain.

The V gene end was trimmed by 3 bases and the J gene end by 7 bases; junction bases not matched to a gene: 3. CDR3 length: 13 residues. Germline V gene lookup returns CDR1 SGHNT and CDR2 YYREEE (reference sequence). This clone came up once. In the authors' workflow: Amplification from reference gene primers served as the basis for estimated nucleated cell counts. Clones were sequenced by immunoSEQ multiplex PCR, and TCRdb holds only the in-frame ones, with some missing. Clone size and V and J calls were adopted from that table, with D and trimming inferred from the DNA. The table lists 150,000 to 200,000 clones, approximately 86% of them singletons.

The rearrangement uses TRBV5-4 and TRBJ2-1, with 8 bases that match TRBD2. Source material: PBMCs or T cells enriched from blood (not recorded which). The sequence derives from a woman aged 40 to 50 in a cohort exposed to, infected with or recovered from COVID-19 (not recorded which). The chain's CDR3 is CASSWTSSNEQFF. The DNA for the CDR3 is TGTGCCAGCAGCTGGACTAGCTCTAATGAGCAGTTCTTC. The whole variable domain, filled in from reference TRBV5-4 and TRBJ2-1, reads ETGVTQSPTHLIKTRGQQVTLRCSSQSGHNTVSWYQQALGQGPQFIFQYYREEENGRGNFPPRFSGLQFPNYSSELNVNALELDDSALYLCASSWTSSNEQFFGPGTRLTVL.